These T cell receptor beta chains were read from a single sample in a study of blood T cell repertoires in COVID-19. The protocol was immunoSEQ multiplex PCR, while the TCRdb copy is restricted to in-frame clones and leaves out a portion. In the table there are around 140,000 clones, about 88% of which are singletons. Sequenced: peripheral blood. The receptors shown here come from a human donor with COVID-19, enrolled during active disease. The donor label of this sample is uncertain. The CDR3 runs from the conserved cysteine through the conserved F or W. D genes are given only for firm matches. A clone size is listed for some rows: how often the clone was seen (once, few, many), or a class if it is expanded.

d_gene,j_gene,abundance,v_gene,CDR3aa,CDR3nt
NA,TRBJ2-3,NA,TRBV7-9,CASSLVQTQYF,TGTGCCAGCAGCTTAGTCCAAACGCAGTATTTT
NA,TRBJ2-4,once,TRBV5-6,CAGSVSGTKNIQYF,TGTGCCGGATCCGTTTCGGGAACCAAAAACATTCAGTACTTC
NA,TRBJ1-3,medium-sized,TRBV5-1,CASSLDPTGSGNTIYF,TGCGCCAGCAGCTTGGATCCCACGGGATCTGGAAACACCATATATTTT
TRBD1,TRBJ2-5,once,TRBV5-1,CASSPWTGGEETQYF,TGCGCCAGCAGCCCCTGGACAGGGGGCGAGGAGACCCAGTACTTC
NA,TRBJ1-2,NA,TRBV10-3,CAISESGQLRGYTF,TGTGCCATCAGTGAGTCCGGCCAATTGCGGGGCTACACCTTC
TRBD1,TRBJ2-2,NA,TRBV3-1/TRBV3-2,CASSSRTGTGELFF,TGTGCCAGCAGCTCCCGGACAGGGACCGGGGAGCTGTTTTTT
TRBD1,TRBJ1-2,NA,TRBV6-5,CASLKQGRYGYTF,TGTGCCAGCCTTAAACAGGGGAGGTATGGCTACACCTTC
NA,TRBJ1-5,NA,TRBV4-2,CASSQEGQGDQPQHF,TGTGCCAGCAGCCAAGAGGGACAAGGGGATCAGCCCCAGCATTTT
NA,TRBJ1-1,NA,TRBV6-4,CASSGVNTQMNTEAFF,TGTGCCAGCAGTGGCGTAAACACACAGATGAACACTGAAGCTTTCTTT
NA,TRBJ1-1,NA,TRBV30,CAWSISARGTEAFF,TGTGCCTGGAGCATCTCCGCACGAGGGACTGAAGCTTTCTTT
NA,TRBJ2-3,NA,TRBV28,CASTLLGGEDTQYF,TGTGCCAGCACCCTTCTCGGAGGGGAGGATACGCAGTATTTT
NA,TRBJ2-7,once,TRBV12-3/TRBV12-4,CASSFSQSYEQYF,TGTGCCAGCAGTTTCAGTCAGTCCTACGAGCAGTACTTC
TRBD2,TRBJ2-5,NA,TRBV27,CASSAGTSGTGAQYF,TGTGCCAGCAGTGCCGGGACTAGCGGGACAGGGGCCCAGTACTTC
NA,TRBJ2-3,NA,TRBV28,CASKGGQWVDTQYF,TGTGCCAGCAAGGGGGGACAGTGGGTAGATACGCAGTATTTT
NA,TRBJ1-1,NA,TRBV12-3/TRBV12-4,CASSTDSNTEAFF,TGTGCCAGCAGTACCGACAGTAACACTGAAGCTTTCTTT
TRBD1,TRBJ2-7,NA,TRBV9,CASSVTGGPYEQYF,TGTGCCAGCAGCGTAACAGGGGGGCCCTACGAGCAGTACTTC
NA,TRBJ1-2,few,TRBV27,CASSYPGGYGYTF,TGTGCCAGCAGTTACCCGGGGGGATATGGCTACACCTTC
TRBD2,TRBJ2-5,few,TRBV18,CASSPRTRGAETQYF,TGTGCCAGCTCACCAAGGACTAGGGGAGCCGAGACCCAGTACTTC
NA,TRBJ1-5,NA,TRBV6-1,CASSGRRASGNQPQHF,TGTGCCAGCAGTGGCCGCAGGGCCAGTGGCAATCAGCCCCAGCATTTT
NA,TRBJ2-2,few,TRBV5-1,CASSLNQVGPGELFF,TGCGCCAGCAGCCTTAATCAAGTGGGGCCCGGGGAGCTGTTTTTT
NA,TRBJ1-4,NA,TRBV30,CAWNLGGFNEKLFF,TGTGCCTGGAATTTGGGAGGGTTTAATGAAAAACTGTTTTTT
NA,TRBJ2-5,NA,TRBV5-4,CASSLTGTEGETQYF,TGTGCCAGCAGCTTAACCGGGACTGAAGGAGAGACCCAGTACTTC
TRBD2,TRBJ2-1,NA,TRBV28,CASGASGPASWSYNEQFF,TGTGCGAGTGGGGCTAGCGGTCCCGCTAGTTGGTCCTACAATGAGCAGTTCTTC
TRBD1,TRBJ1-2,NA,TRBV19,CASSIDPTGGLYGYTF,TGTGCCAGTAGTATAGATCCTACAGGGGGCCTCTATGGCTACACCTTC
NA,TRBJ1-1,NA,TRBV11-2,CASSVDGQTNTEAFF,TGTGCCAGCAGCGTCGACGGACAGACGAACACTGAAGCTTTCTTT
TRBD2,TRBJ2-7,NA,TRBV3-1/TRBV3-2,CASSPTSGGTYEQYF,TGTGCCAGCAGCCCTACTAGCGGGGGTACCTACGAGCAGTACTTC
TRBD2,TRBJ2-3,NA,TRBV5-1,CASQAGAGGRDTQYF,TGCGCCAGCCAAGCGGGCGCGGGGGGGCGGGATACGCAGTATTTT
NA,TRBJ1-1,NA,TRBV5-6,CASSSLRRSMNTEAFF,TGTGCCAGCAGCTCCTTGCGACGGAGTATGAACACTGAAGCTTTCTTT
NA,TRBJ2-7,NA,TRBV27,CASSLSRHLSYEQYF,TGTGCCAGCAGTTTATCGAGACATCTTTCCTACGAGCAGTACTTC
NA,TRBJ2-7,NA,TRBV7-2,CASSPSGVSVIYEQYF,TGTGCCAGCAGCCCCTCGGGGGTCAGTGTGATTTACGAGCAGTACTTC
NA,TRBJ1-2,NA,TRBV2,CASSDGWGYTF,TGTGCCAGCAGTGATGGCTGGGGCTACACCTTC
TRBD1,TRBJ2-4,NA,TRBV7-2,CASSLYGTGGDNIQYF,TGTGCCAGCAGCTTATATGGGACAGGGGGCGATAACATTCAGTACTTC
TRBD1,TRBJ1-2,once,TRBV19,CASSIGTGGGPNYGYTF,TGTGCCAGTAGTATCGGGACAGGGGGGGGACCAAACTATGGCTACACCTTC
NA,TRBJ2-3,NA,TRBV25-1,CASSEIEGGASTDTQYF,TGTGCCAGCAGTGAAATTGAGGGCGGAGCTAGCACAGATACGCAGTATTTT
TRBD1,TRBJ1-2,NA,TRBV29-1,CSVAGQGSGYTF,TGCAGCGTAGCCGGACAGGGATCGGGCTACACCTTC
NA,TRBJ2-5,once,TRBV12-5,CASGLGVHGETQYF,TGTGCTAGTGGTTTGGGGGTGCACGGGGAGACCCAGTACTTC
NA,TRBJ2-7,NA,TRBV5-1,CASSTDGRRYEQYF,TGCGCCAGCAGCACCGACGGGAGACGCTACGAGCAGTACTTC
NA,TRBJ1-2,NA,TRBV6-5,CASSYSRLPPHGYTF,TGTGCCAGCAGTTACTCGCGGCTTCCCCCCCATGGCTACACCTTC
NA,TRBJ1-1,NA,TRBV11-2,CASSLSNTEAFF,TGTGCCAGCAGCCTATCGAACACTGAAGCTTTCTTT
NA,TRBJ2-7,NA,TRBV29-1,CSVKPGLGPDEQYF,TGCAGCGTGAAGCCGGGACTGGGGCCCGACGAGCAGTACTTC
TRBD2,TRBJ2-7,once,TRBV5-4,CASSLGRGGDEQYF,TGTGCCAGCAGCTTGGGGCGGGGGGGCGACGAGCAGTACTTC
NA,TRBJ1-3,NA,TRBV7-9,CASSLTGAGNTIYF,TGTGCCAGCAGCTTAACCGGGGCTGGAAACACCATATATTTT
NA,TRBJ1-4,NA,TRBV14,CASSQLPRGEKLFF,TGTGCCAGCAGCCAGCTCCCCCGGGGAGAAAAACTGTTTTTT
NA,TRBJ2-2,NA,TRBV9,CASSALSSPTGELFF,TGTGCCAGCAGCGCCTTATCCTCCCCCACCGGGGAGCTGTTTTTT
NA,TRBJ1-4,medium-sized,TRBV7-9,CASSPKDSWSGNEKLFF,TGTGCCAGCAGTCCAAAGGATAGCTGGTCGGGAAATGAAAAACTGTTTTTT
NA,TRBJ1-6,NA,TRBV6-5,CASEGLNNSPLHF,TGTGCCAGCGAGGGACTGAATAATTCACCCCTCCACTTT